The 12 T cell receptor beta chains presented below share a single source sample, sequenced in a study of T cells of healthy individuals. TCRdb processed the 5' RACE reads anew with MiXCR; each CDR3 protein has one entry. The sample lists about 53,000 distinct CDR3 sequences; approximately 14% were seen once. These receptors came from a human donor in good health.

This clonotype came up a few times. V is TRBV3-1 and J is TRBJ2-7, with D possibly called TRBD1 or TRBD2 (6 bases each). Germline V gives CDR1 LGHDT, CDR2 YNNKEL (reference sequence). Trimming took off 4 bases at V and 2 bases at J, with 12 bases between the two ends. The CDR3 is 14 residues long. CDR3 coding DNA: TGTGCCAGCAGCCTCACTGGGGGGCCCTACGAGCAGTACTTC. Protein: CASSLTGGPYEQYF.

Only one count was recorded for this clonotype. This sequence joins TRBV21-1 and TRBJ1-1. TRBV21-1 is classified as a pseudogene. There are 14 residues in the CDR3. The CDR3 region is CASSLSSVNTEAFF. CDR3 DNA sequence: TGTGCCAGCAGTCTCAGTTCGGTGAACACTGAAGCTTTCTTT.

The chain joins TRBV11-2 to TRBJ1-1, with a tentative D call TRBD1 (6 bases). Germline V gene lookup returns CDR1 SGHAT and CDR2 FQNNGV. This CDR3 has 15 residues. V was clipped by 5 bases and J by 5 bases, with 18 bases between them. CDR3: CASSHDRTTGTEAFF. The CDR3 DNA reads as TGTGCCAGCAGCCACGACAGGACCACAGGGACTGAAGCTTTCTTT. The full variable domain, in which reference TRBV11-2 and TRBJ1-1 provide the parts outside the CDR3, is EAGVAQSPRYKIIEKRQSVAFWCNPISGHATLYWYQQILGQGPKLLIQFQNNGVVDDSQLPKDRFSAERLKGVDSTLKIQPAKLEDSAVYLCASSHDRTTGTEAFFGQGTRLTVV.

This clonotype was seen repeatedly, ten times or more. This chain connects TRBV20-1 to TRBJ2-1; possible D gene TRBD2, 5 bases. The ends were cut back, 6 bases at V and 6 bases at J, with 12 bases in the middle. Germline loops: CDR1 DFQATT, CDR2 SNEGSKA (reference sequence). The CDR3 length is 12 residues. This chain's CDR3 is CSAGPSGNEQFF. The DNA for the CDR3 is TGCAGTGCAGGACCAAGCGGCAATGAGCAGTTCTTC.

V gene TRBV3-1 combines with J gene TRBJ1-3, with D maybe TRBD1 (6 bases). Germline V gene lookup returns CDR1 LGHDT and CDR2 YNNKEL (reference sequence). V was cut by 0 bases and J by 3 bases, with 12 bases left in between. This CDR3 contains 16 residues. This CDR3 reads CASSQDLGGYGNTIYF. CDR3 nucleotides: TGTGCCAGCAGCCAAGATCTGGGGGGCTATGGAAACACCATATATTTT.

This clonotype came up many times. The J gene is TRBJ2-3, the V gene TRBV7-3; D not certain. The V gene's germline CDR1 is SGHTA and CDR2 FQGTGA. The CDR3 totals 14 residues. The V end lost 4 bases, the J end lost 3 bases, and 11 bases lay between the germline ends. The CDR3 protein is CASSSPSGTDTQYF. In DNA form, the CDR3 reads TGTGCCAGCAGCTCACCTTCAGGAACAGATACGCAGTATTTT. The full variable domain, completed using reference TRBV7-3 and TRBJ2-3, is GAGVSQTPSNKVTEKGKYVELRCDPISGHTALYWYRQSLGQGPEFLIYFQGTGAADDSGLPNDRFFAVRPEGSVSTLKIQRTERGDSAVYLCASSSPSGTDTQYFGPGTRLTVL.

This clonotype was seen more than once but under ten times. This rearrangement joins TRBV4-1 to TRBJ2-7, with a tentative D call TRBD1 (5 bases). The germline V gene has CDR1 MGHRA and CDR2 YSYEKL. The CDR3 sequence is 15 residues long. V lost 0 bases, J lost 3 bases, and 12 bases lay in between. CDR3 coding DNA: TGCGCCAGCAGCCAAGATCTGGGGCGCATCTACGAGCAGTACTTC. The encoded protein is CASSQDLGRIYEQYF.

The chain recombines TRBV7-2 with TRBJ1-4; 7 positions agree with TRBD1. Germline V lookup: CDR1 SGHTA, CDR2 FQGNSA. V lost 5 bases to trimming and J lost 8 bases; unmatched junction nucleotides: 11. The CDR3 consists of 15 residues. The CDR3 DNA sequence: TGTGCCAGCAGCCTAACCGGGACAGTATACGAAAAACTGTTTTTT. Protein product: CASSLTGTVYEKLFF.

V usage is TRBV4-3 and J usage is TRBJ1-2; D is unclear. CDR3 size: 16 residues. The ends were cut back, 1 base at V and 4 bases at J, with 16 bases in the middle. CDR1 and CDR2 from the germline V gene are LGHNA and YSLEER. CDR3 nucleotides: TGCGCCAGCAGCCAAGGGCTCGGAACAGTCTCCTATGGCTACACCTTC. Translation gives CASSQGLGTVSYGYTF.

This clonotype came up many times. The gene calls are TRBV13 and TRBJ2-7; D gene ambiguous. CDR1 is PRHDT and CDR2 is FYEKMQ in the germline V gene (reference sequence). The V end lost 5 bases, the J end lost 2 bases, and 7 bases lay between the germline ends. This CDR3 region has 12 residues. The CDR3 protein is CASSADTYEQYF. The CDR3 nucleotides read TGTGCCAGCAGCGCCGACACCTACGAGCAGTACTTC.

The chain employs TRBV29-1 and TRBJ2-1; weak D call: TRBD1 (5 bases). V was pared by 7 bases and J by 0 bases, with 16 bases between. In germline, CDR1 is SQVTM, CDR2 ANQGSEA. The CDR3 loop spans 15 amino acids. The DNA for the CDR3 is TGCAGCGCCGCCCCAGGGCAGAGCTCCTACAATGAGCAGTTCTTC. Translated, it gives CSAAPGQSSYNEQFF.

The sample holds many counts of this clonotype. This chain joins TRBV18 and TRBJ1-1; 7 bases fit TRBD1. Trimming at V came to 3 bases and at J to 6 bases, leaving 7 bases not matched to a gene. From germline, CDR1 is KGHSH and CDR2 LQKENI. This CDR3 has 14 amino acids. The CDR3 here is CASSPGTGAPEAFF. CDR3 DNA: TGTGCCAGCTCACCCGGCACAGGGGCTCCTGAAGCTTTCTTT.